This T cell receptor (beta chain) was obtained from a study of OX40 agonist ivuxolimab in advanced cancers. About the study as a whole: Ivuxolimab was a fully human IgG2 agonistic monoclonal antibody targeting the costimulatory receptor OX40 (CD134). Intravenous ivuxolimab was administered to patients every 2 weeks at six dose levels: 0.01, 0.1, 0.3, 1.5, 3 and 10 mg/kg. Of the approximately 50 patients in dose escalation, 19 had hepatocellular carcinoma, approximately 15 had melanoma, 9 had renal cell carcinoma and 9 had head and neck cancer. In the dose-escalation cohort, around four fifths of patients were male, and the mean age was approximately 55 years, with a range of about 23 to 85. Prior anti-PD-1, anti-PD-L1 or anti-CTLA-4 therapy was permitted, and about two fifths of dose-escalation patients had received checkpoint inhibitors. Partial responses were achieved by three dose-escalation patients, of whom one had hepatocellular carcinoma and two had cutaneous melanoma. The purpose of peripheral TCRbeta sequencing was to test whether ivuxolimab changed TCR sequence diversity and led to clonal T-cell expansion. The paper describes the monotherapy dose-escalation part (N of about 52 patients) of the phase I trial of ivuxolimab. Broader findings and caveats from the paper: Partial responders in the 0.1-3.0 mg/kg groups had among the lowest normalized peripheral clonal expansion, especially among CD8+ T cells. Clonal expansion of both CD4+ and CD8+ blood T cells was observed from baseline to week 6 at doses 0.1 to 3.0 mg/kg. Antigen specificity was not determined for the clonally expanded peripheral T cells. On average, CD8+ T cells showed more expanded clones than CD4+ T cells after ivuxolimab. Low levels of normalized T-cell clonal expansion were also seen in some nonresponding patients.

The trial excluded patients who had a history of autoimmune disease or who were on systemic immunosuppression. Peripheral blood for TCR sequencing was collected from all dose cohorts at baseline, on cycle 4 day 1, and on cycle 7 day 1. The samples were taken from a phase I, first-in-human, multicenter, open-label dose-escalation trial of ivuxolimab. The trial enrolled adults with locally advanced or metastatic head and neck squamous cell, hepatocellular, melanoma or renal cell carcinoma. Before TCR sequencing, CD4+ and CD8+ T cells were separately sorted from peripheral blood. Remarks on this clone: There is no known antigen for this receptor. A junction end diverges from the germline sequence, so it may reflect a read error.

To sequence the TCRbeta CDR3 region, genomic DNA was isolated from the sorted cells. TCRbeta CDR3 regions were sequenced using the immunoSEQ Assay. TCRdb obtained this table from immuneACCESS and retained in-frame rearrangements with V and J assigned. These tables miss some clones; where compared with another copy, unresolved V genes account for less than half of the shortfall, and the remainder is unexplained. This sample lists approximately 60,000 clones; roughly 90% were detected once. Approximately 0.64% of the sample is in the top ten clones. The CDR3 starts with the cysteine, ends with the phenylalanine, and has 13 residues. Of all the DNA, just the CDR3 is kept, 39 bases in frame from base 1. Per the germline V gene (reference sequence), SEHNR is the CDR1 and FQNEAQ is the CDR2.

The clonotype comes from an adult with an advanced solid tumor such as melanoma, head and neck, liver or kidney cancer. The sequence joins TRBV7-9 to TRBJ1-2; the D segment could be TRBD1, given 6 matching bases. The sequencing used CD4+ or CD8+ T cells sorted from blood, collected in a trial of the OX40 agonist ivuxolimab. CDR3 sequence: CASSLGAQGRPFF. In nucleotide form, the sequence is TGTGCCAGCAGCTTAGGTGCCCAGGGGCGCCCCTTCTTC. This CDR3, with the reference TRBV7-9 and TRBJ1-2 proteins standing in past its ends, gives the full variable domain DTGVSQNPRHKITKRGQNVTFRCDPISEHNRLYWYRQTLGQGPEFLTYFQNEAQLEKSRLLSDRFSAERPKGSFSTLEIQRTEQGDSAMYLCASSLGAQGRPFFGSGTRLTVV.